Below, 24 T cell receptor beta chains from the same sample are listed, as sequenced in a study of cytomegalovirus exposure and HLA in healthy donors. Use of 60 Vbeta and 13 Jbeta primers characterized the PCR. Sequenced by immunoSEQ multiplex PCR; TCRdb stores in-frame clones only, minus some. The sample carries over 150,000 clones, almost 75% recorded once. Material for sequencing was PBMCs. The source of these receptors is a woman aged 30 to 39 in good health and CMV-seropositive.

J is TRBJ2-5 and V is TRBV5-1; D may be TRBD2 (6 bases). The J call is doubtful: the DNA matches TRBJ2-7 better. Per the germline V gene, CDR1 is SGHRS and CDR2 is YFSETQ. The CDR3 length is 13 residues. The DNA for the CDR3 is TGCGCCAGCAGCCCCCGGACTAACTACGAGCAGTACTTC. It is translated as CASSPRTNYEQYF.

The chain carries TRBV10-1 and TRBJ2-3; a possible D gene is TRBD2 (5 bases). This CDR3 region has 13 residues. Looked up from germline, CDR1 is WNHNN and CDR2 is SYGVQD (reference sequence). V was cut by 4 bases and J by 4 bases, with 9 bases left in between. The CDR3 is CASSGLASDTQYF. The CDR3 nucleotides read TGCGCCAGCAGTGGCCTAGCTTCAGATACGCAGTATTTT.

The chain uses TRBV7-9 and TRBJ1-2; D remains ambiguous. The CDR3 runs to 15 residues. Germline CDR1 SEHNR, CDR2 FQNEAQ (reference sequence). V shed 1 base and J shed 4 bases, with 13 bases lying between them. In DNA, the CDR3 is TGTGCCAGCAGCTTAGGGAGAGACCTTAGCTATGGCTACACCTTC. It translates to CASSLGRDLSYGYTF. Looking up the rest from reference TRBV7-9 and TRBJ1-2 gives the full variable domain: DTGVSQNPRHKITKRGQNVTFRCDPISEHNRLYWYRQTLGQGPEFLTYFQNEAQLEKSRLLSDRFSAERPKGSFSTLEIQRTEQGDSAMYLCASSLGRDLSYGYTFGSGTRLTVV.

This rearrangement joins TRBV7-9 to TRBJ2-3; perhaps TRBD2 as D (7 bases). Trimming shortened V by 5 bases and J by 2 bases, and 14 bases separated the two germline ends. Germline V CDR1 and CDR2: SEHNR, FQNEAQ (reference sequence). This CDR3 comprises 15 residues. CDR3 in DNA: TGTGCCAGCAGCGGGGGCGGGAGCGCCACAGATACGCAGTATTTT. Protein: CASSGGGSATDTQYF.

The CDR3 is CASSLEVSGGSYNSPLHF. The CDR3, as DNA: TGTGCCAGCAGCTTGGAGGTTTCCGGGGGCTCCTATAATTCACCCCTCCACTTT. V is TRBV5-4 and J is TRBJ1-6, with D possibly matching TRBD1 (5 bases). CDR1 is SGHNT and CDR2 is YYREEE in the germline V gene (reference sequence). The V end lost 0 bases, the J end lost 0 bases, and 13 bases lay between the germline ends. This CDR3 has 18 amino acids.

The genes are TRBV6-1 and TRBJ1-5, with 7 bases lining up with TRBD1. The V gene end was trimmed by 10 bases and the J gene end by 5 bases; junction bases not matched to a gene: 5. The CDR3 length is 12 residues. CDR1 and CDR2 from the germline V gene are MNHNS and SASEGT. DNA for the CDR3: TGTGCCACCAGACAGGGAGATCAGCCCCAGCATTTT. Translation gives CATRQGDQPQHF.

A single count supports this clone. The V call is TRBV18, the J call TRBJ2-7; D call uncertain. CDR3 size: 13 residues. The V gene lost 4 bases and the J gene lost 2 bases, with 9 bases spanning the gap. Germline CDR1 and CDR2: KGHSH and LQKENI. The CDR3: CASSLPDTYEQYF. CDR3 in DNA: TGTGCCAGCTCACTTCCTGACACCTACGAGCAGTACTTC.

This rearrangement joins TRBV7-2 to TRBJ2-1, with D unresolved. Germline V gene sequence: CDR1 SGHTA, CDR2 FQGNSA. Trimming left V 5 bases short and J 2 bases short, with 16 bases between. The CDR3 loop spans 16 amino acids. CDR3 in amino acids: CASSINLAPTYNEQFF. The CDR3 region has the DNA TGTGCCAGCAGCATTAACTTAGCTCCAACCTACAATGAGCAGTTCTTC.

The V gene is TRBV4-1, the J gene TRBJ2-7, with 8 bases that match TRBD2. The CDR3 consists of 14 residues. V shed 3 bases, J shed 7 bases, and the junction held 8 bases outside the gene matches. Per the germline V gene, CDR1 is MGHRA and CDR2 is YSYEKL. The chain's CDR3 is CASSHPGLEGEQYF. The CDR3 nucleotides read TGCGCCAGCAGCCATCCGGGACTAGAAGGGGAGCAGTACTTC.

This clone has more than one count but fewer than ten. This chain connects TRBV25-1 to TRBJ1-1; unclear D gene. V lost 5 bases and J lost 4, with 20 bases in between. The CDR3 contains 16 residues. Germline lookup yields CDR1 MGHDK and CDR2 SYGVNS. The CDR3 here is CASSSTRKEVGTEAFF. The CDR3 DNA follows: TGTGCCAGCAGTAGTACAAGGAAAGAGGTGGGCACTGAAGCTTTCTTT.

The chain combines TRBV10-3 with TRBJ1-5; no firm D call. Trimming removed 4 bases from V and 6 bases from J, with 13 bases in between. This CDR3 has 14 residues. Germline V lookup: CDR1 ENHRY, CDR2 SYGVKD. The CDR3 is CAISVEALGQPQHF. DNA of the CDR3: TGTGCCATCAGTGTGGAGGCACTTGGTCAGCCCCAGCATTTT.

On this clone: Compared with germline, one end of the junction differs, possibly owing to a read error. The rearrangement uses TRBV7-9 and TRBJ2-1; the match to TRBD1 covers 7 bases. This CDR3 has 17 amino acids. CDR1 is SEHNR and CDR2 is FQNEAQ in the germline V gene (reference sequence). In DNA, the CDR3 is TGTTCCAGCAGCCCCCCTACCGGGACAGTCTCCTACAATGAGCAGTTCTTC. Protein product: CSSSPPTGTVSYNEQFF.

The chain's CDR3 is CASSITGGDEQYF. DNA of the CDR3: TGTGCCAGTAGTATAACAGGGGGCGACGAGCAGTACTTC. The V call is TRBV19, the J call TRBJ2-7, with TRBD1 identical over 9 bases. This CDR3 region has 13 residues. Trimming removed 2 bases from V and 5 bases from J; junction bases left unmatched: 1. CDR1 is LNHDA and CDR2 is SQIVND in the germline V gene (reference sequence). The whole variable domain, filled in from reference TRBV19 and TRBJ2-7, reads DGGITQSPKYLFRKEGQNVTLSCEQNLNHDAMYWYRQDPGQGLRLIYYSQIVNDFQKGDIAEGYSVSREKKESFPLTVTSAQKNPTAFYLCASSITGGDEQYFGPGTRLTVT.

The gene calls are TRBV5-1 and TRBJ2-5, with 9 bases identical to TRBD2. The V gene end was trimmed by 5 bases and the J gene end by 5 bases; junction bases not matched to a gene: 16. The CDR3 runs 17 residues. Per the germline V gene, CDR1 is SGHRS and CDR2 is YFSETQ. This CDR3 is CASRTAGGRGIYETQYF. CDR3 nucleotide sequence: TGCGCCAGCAGAACCGCGGGCGGGAGGGGAATCTACGAGACCCAGTACTTC.

As for this clone: Other DNA sequences in this specimen translate into the identical CDR3. V usage is TRBV27 and J usage is TRBJ2-1; D perhaps matches TRBD2 (5 bases). Germline V gene lookup returns CDR1 MNHEY and CDR2 SMNVEV (reference sequence). The CDR3 is 15 residues long. V dropped 2 bases and J dropped 0 bases, with 8 bases sitting between them. Written as DNA, the CDR3 is TGTGCCAGCAGTTTAACGGGGAGCTCCTACAATGAGCAGTTCTTC. Translation gives CASSLTGSSYNEQFF.

The chain carries TRBV6-5 and TRBJ1-2; possible D gene TRBD1, 6 bases. Germline lookup yields CDR1 MNHEY and CDR2 SVGAGI. The CDR3 consists of 15 residues. V lost 4 bases and J 7 bases, leaving 19 bases between the germline ends. Written as DNA, the CDR3 is TGTGCCAGCAGTTCGCCGGACAGAGGGGCCCGTGGCTACACCTTC. Protein sequence: CASSSPDRGARGYTF.

CDR3 in amino acids: CASSQQAGGAGQFF. The CDR3 nucleotides read TGTGCCAGCAGTCAGCAGGCAGGGGGCGCTGGGCAGTTCTTC. The V gene is TRBV27, the J gene TRBJ2-1; TRBD1 matches at 8 bases. Trimming took 5 bases from V and 12 from J; bases not matched to a gene: 12. The CDR3 is 14 residues long. The germline V gene encodes CDR1 MNHEY and CDR2 SMNVEV (reference sequence).

The table lists this clone with a few counts. The chain carries TRBV7-2 and TRBJ2-5; 7 positions agree with TRBD1. The J segment lost 1 base and the V segment lost 5 bases, leaving 7 bases of the junction unmatched. This CDR3 has 15 residues. Looked up from germline, CDR1 is SGHTA and CDR2 is FQGNSA. CDR3 amino acids: CASSPARDSQETQYF. The CDR3 DNA reads TGTGCCAGCAGCCCCGCTAGGGACAGCCAAGAGACCCAGTACTTC.

The CDR3: CASSYSGRDPYEQYF. CDR3 in DNA: TGTGCCAGCAGCTATAGCGGGCGGGACCCCTACGAGCAGTACTTC. V and J are TRBV7-2 and TRBJ2-7; 7 nucleotides agree with TRBD2. This CDR3 has 15 amino acids. V lost 4 bases to trimming and J lost 2 bases; unmatched junction nucleotides: 8. Germline lookup yields CDR1 SGHTA and CDR2 FQGNSA.

This clone showed up just a few times. This chain connects TRBV27 to TRBJ2-7, with TRBD1 matching 9 bases. Germline V lookup: CDR1 MNHEY, CDR2 SMNVEV (reference sequence). The CDR3 is made up of 14 amino acids. V was pared by 4 bases and J by 6 bases, with 7 bases of the junction left unmatched. The CDR3 protein is CASSWAGQGCEQYF. CDR3 DNA sequence: TGTGCCAGCAGTTGGGCGGGACAGGGATGCGAGCAGTACTTC.

The count of this clone is one. The chain couples TRBV28 to TRBJ2-3, with 7 bases identical to TRBD1. J lost 4 bases, V lost 6 bases, and 7 bases had no gene match. Looked up from germline, CDR1 is MDHEN and CDR2 is SYDVKM. This CDR3 region has 14 residues. The CDR3 reads CASSNDRAPDTQYF. The CDR3 coding sequence is TGTGCCAGCAGCAATGACAGGGCCCCAGATACGCAGTATTTT. Variable domain in full (rest from reference TRBV28 and TRBJ2-3): DVKVTQSSRYLVKRTGEKVFLECVQDMDHENMFWYRQDPGLGLRLIYFSYDVKMKEKGDIPEGYSVSREKKERFSLILESASTNQTSMYLCASSNDRAPDTQYFGPGTRLTVL.

CDR3 DNA sequence: TGTGCCAGCAGCTTGTGGACAGGGACCTACGAGCAGTACTTC. It specifies CASSLWTGTYEQYF. V usage is TRBV5-5 and J usage is TRBJ2-7; TRBD1 aligns across 8 bases. J lost 2 bases, V lost 1 base, and 2 bases had no gene match. The CDR3 is 14 amino acids. Germline V lookup: CDR1 SGHKS, CDR2 YYEKEE (reference sequence).

This chain links TRBV6-1 with TRBJ2-7, with D perhaps matching TRBD2 (5 bases). Per germline, CDR1 MNHNS and CDR2 SASEGT. The CDR3 totals 15 residues. V was shortened by 3 bases and J by 5 bases, with 17 bases between the two germline ends. Here the CDR3 DNA reads TGTGCCAGCAGTGATTTCCCTAGCAAGGGCGACGAGCAGTACTTC. Protein: CASSDFPSKGDEQYF.

This sequence joins TRBV11-3 and TRBJ2-3; 9 nucleotides align to TRBD1. CDR1 and CDR2 from the germline V gene are SGHNT and YENEEA. The length of the CDR3 is 15 residues. V was pared by 5 bases and J by 5 bases, with 8 bases of the junction left unmatched. CDR3 nucleotide sequence: TGTGCCAGCAGCCGGGGACAGGGTGGAGGAGATACGCAGTATTTT. Its protein product is CASSRGQGGGDTQYF.